This record looks at one T cell receptor (beta chain) sequence and its context. The specificity of this receptor is unknown. It has no much larger one-base neighbor in the sample; base qualities were not kept. This entry is derived from a study of post-analysis software for immune sequencing data (dated by TCRdb to between 2015 and 2016). About the investigation overall: Disease courses on record covered relapsing-remitting, secondary progressive and progressive-relapsing multiple sclerosis, though some patients had no subtype annotation. Patient repertoires were compared against ten to eleven previously published healthy control repertoires from donors aged roughly 6 to 28 years. A subset of samples was prepared in parallel using single-end sample barcoding, then pooled and co-amplified after Illumina adapter ligation.

The receptor library was made with PCR. The sample was run on an Illumina HiSeq 2500. Unique molecular identifiers were incorporated into TCR beta cDNA libraries to reduce PCR and sequencing biases. Approximately 500,000 cDNA molecules were obtained per 1 to 10 million input T cells, so each molecule approximated one T cell. The patient libraries were prepared and sequenced with the same protocol used for the earlier healthy control dataset. Samples belonging to the same batch were prepared together, multiplexed and sequenced on a shared HiSeq lane. From the authors' description of their analysis: Raw barcoded reads were processed with MIGEC, discarding single-read molecular identifier groups before consensus assembly and CDR3 extraction. Clonotype tables were post-analysed with VDJtools, and diversity was normalized by down-sampling all datasets to the smallest sample size. Repertoire overlap clustering matched CDR3 amino acid but not nucleotide sequences to correct batch-related cross-sample contamination. TCRdb cleaned the public reads at Q25 with fastp, built clones with MiXCR and kept in-frame beta chains. A single entry per CDR3 protein holds the most common genes and DNA from its merged rows. These V and J calls originate from TCRdb's pipeline instead of the authors' own analysis. In all, the sample holds about 770,000 distinct CDR3 sequences, and about 45% of those were seen once. The ten largest clones add up to roughly 4.4% of the sample.

TCR beta repertoires were profiled from peripheral blood of 10 to 15 young patients with multiple sclerosis to demonstrate the VDJtools post-analysis software. The multiple sclerosis patients were children and adolescents between about 6 and 15 years of age. On the study overall, not on this receptor specifically: Direct clustering with F measure showed strong co-clustering of samples prepared in the same batch, prompting a batch-effect correction. Significantly lower normalized Chao1 diversity was found in multiple sclerosis patients than in controls, suggesting substantial peripheral T-cell clonal expansion. The multiple sclerosis patient group was slightly younger than the control group.

What was sequenced was blood. This receptor was taken from a girl between 10 and 17 years old with multiple sclerosis.

The bases read TGTGCCAGCAGCGCGGACAGGACAAATCAGCCCCAGCATTTT. Its protein product is CASSADRTNQPQHF. The chain couples TRBV11-2 to TRBJ1-5, and TRBD1 matches 7 of the central bases. The V end gives up 5 bases and the J end 4 bases, leaving 5 bases in the junction not matched to a gene. Based on the germline V gene, the CDR1 and CDR2 sequences are SGHAT and FQNNGV. The CDR3 measures 14 amino acids from cysteine to phenylalanine. Of all the DNA, just the CDR3 is kept, 42 bases in frame from base 1.